This record covers a single TCR beta chain. This clonotype was counted ten times or more. It lacks a known antigen. Base qualities are missing; no much larger clone stands one base away. Profiling of TCR beta VDJ combinations and CDR3 sequences used genomic DNA as the template. An Illumina HiSeq 2000 was the platform used for TCR repertoire sequencing. The published analysis was carried out like this. Repertoire assessment relied on Simpson's diversity index, CDR3 size and DJ length profiles, and TRBV/TRBJ rearrangement plots. The most abundant DNA sequence in the deep sequencing data was taken as the immunodominant clone. CDR3 amino acid sequences were screened for sharing across subjects and were compared with published repertoires and the VDJdb database. The public sequencing data were trimmed at Q25 with fastp and processed into clonotypes with MiXCR by TCRdb, which kept only in-frame beta chains. Identical CDR3 protein sequences are pooled into one entry, listed with their most common genes and DNA. TCRdb, not the authors, supplied the V and J calls. The sample yields around 190,000 distinct CDR3 sequences; about half were counted once. The top ten clonotypes cover about 15% of the sample.

The study deep-sequenced TCR repertoires of sorted CD4+ and CD8+ blood T cells from severe aplastic anemia patients and healthy subjects. Ficoll-Paque density gradient centrifugation was used to isolate peripheral blood mononuclear cells. Before DNA extraction, CD4+ and CD8+ T cells were sorted by FACS or by magnetic beads. For CDR1 and CDR2, the germline V gene lists SGHTA and FQGNSA. The CDR3 runs 15 residues from the cysteine to the phenylalanine. Solely the CDR3 DNA is kept, with 45 bases framed from the first base. Relative to germline, V is 0 bases shorter and J is 4 bases shorter, with 12 bases between their ends. This sample is part of a study of CD8+CD57+ T cells in acquired aplastic anemia (dated by TCRdb to the late 2010s). Describing the broader study: On average, sorted CD4+ and CD8+ cells yielded around 3.5 ug of extracted DNA, with a range of roughly 0.18 to 27.4 ug. Mean read counts for healthy donor samples were approximately 10 million for CD4+ cells and roughly 12 million for CD8+ cells.

Overall study results and their limits: No significant difference in CD8+ Simpson's diversity was found between patients and healthy controls (P=0.060). Although 25 to 30 CD8+ CDR3 sequences were shared by patients and controls, these sequences appeared highly expressed in patients and within the immunodominant clones of patients.

The sequence was obtained from a human donor in good health, serving as a control. The specimen was sorted CD4+, CD8+, or CD8+CD57+ T cells (not recorded which) from PBMCs. The V gene is TRBV7-2 and the J gene is TRBJ2-5, with the D call tentatively TRBD1 or TRBD2, each fitting 5 bases. The CDR3 region reads CASSLAQPRGETQYF. The DNA reads as follows: TGTGCCAGCAGCTTAGCCCAGCCGAGGGGAGAGACCCAGTACTTC.